Shown below are 32 T cell receptor beta chains from a single sample sequenced in a study of cytomegalovirus exposure and HLA in healthy donors. Use of 60 Vbeta and 13 Jbeta primers characterized the PCR. Measured with immunoSEQ multiplex PCR; TCRdb has only the in-frame clones, and not every one. The repertoire holds roughly 80,000 clones, with about 88% as singletons. The sequenced material came from PBMCs. The receptors here all came from a woman in her forties or fifties in good health and CMV-seronegative.

The chain couples TRBV27 to TRBJ1-2; 9 bases are shared with TRBD1. CDR1 MNHEY and CDR2 SMNVEV come from the germline V gene (reference sequence). This CDR3 spans 18 amino acids. The ends lost 5 bases at V and 8 bases at J; junction bases unmatched: 21. CDR3 loop: CASSKGSGQGFVGRGYTF. In nucleotides, the CDR3 is TGTGCCAGCAGTAAGGGATCGGGACAGGGTTTCGTGGGGCGCGGCTACACCTTC.

This clone was observed a handful of times. The chain joins TRBV4-1 to TRBJ1-5, with no clear D. The V end was cut by 2 bases, the J end by 6 bases, with 11 bases between. The CDR3 has 14 amino acids. CDR1 is MGHRA and CDR2 is YSYEKL in the germline V gene. DNA of the CDR3: TGCGCCAGCAGCCAACATGAAGCGGCTCAGCCCCAGCATTTT. Translation: CASSQHEAAQPQHF.

This sequence joins TRBV25-1 and TRBJ2-2; D uncertain. Between the trimmed V and J ends, which lost 5 bases and 6 bases, there was a span of 10 bases. CDR3 length: 13 residues. Germline assignment: CDR1 MGHDK and CDR2 SYGVNS. The CDR3 reads CASSNHWSGELFF. CDR3 bases: TGTGCCAGCAGTAATCACTGGTCCGGGGAGCTGTTTTTT.

This chain connects TRBV19 to TRBJ1-1, with unresolved D. The CDR3 contains 15 residues. V shed 4 bases and J shed 5 bases, with 17 bases lying between them. The germline V gene encodes CDR1 LNHDA and CDR2 SQIVND (reference sequence). In DNA form, the CDR3 reads TGTGCCAGTAGTAAGGCAGCAACAGTGAGAACTGAAGCTTTCTTT. Amino acid sequence: CASSKAATVRTEAFF.

The gene calls are TRBV5-1 and TRBJ2-1; D perhaps matches TRBD2 (5 bases). Trimming took 6 bases from V and 6 from J, leaving 19 bases between them. Germline-derived CDR1 and CDR2 are SGHRS and YFSETQ. This CDR3 is built from 15 residues. In nucleotides, the CDR3 is TGCGCCAGCACCGCTGAGAGGGTAGGCGGCAATGAGCAGTTCTTC. This translates into CASTAERVGGNEQFF.

The chain employs TRBV2 and TRBJ1-5; D perhaps matches TRBD1 (6 bases). The CDR3 has 15 amino acids. The germline gives CDR1 SNHLY, CDR2 FYNNEI. V dropped 5 bases and J dropped 1 base, with 12 bases sitting between them. This CDR3 reads CASSIQGLSNQPQHF. CDR3 coding DNA: TGTGCCAGCAGTATACAGGGTCTGAGCAATCAGCCCCAGCATTTT.

By frequency in the sample, this clone is medium-sized. The chain uses TRBV6-1 and TRBJ1-4; TRBD1 agrees at 9 bases. This CDR3 contains 15 residues. CDR1 and CDR2 (germline): MNHNS, SASEGT. V lost 5 bases to trimming and J lost 9 bases; unmatched junction nucleotides: 10. The CDR3 spells CASSPPGQGLKKLFF. In DNA, the CDR3 is TGTGCCAGCAGTCCCCCGGGACAGGGTCTAAAAAAACTGTTTTTT.

This clone came up once. The V and J genes are TRBV6-5 and TRBJ1-1; no clear D. The CDR3 covers 12 residues. With 2 bases removed from V and 10 bases from J, the gap between germline ends came to 11 bases. CDR1 is MNHEY and CDR2 is SVGAGI in the germline V gene. DNA of the CDR3: TGTGCCAGCAGTTACGAGGGTCGGAGAGCTTTCTTT. Protein product: CASSYEGRRAFF.

J is TRBJ1-2 and V is TRBV28; unclear D gene. Trimming removed 3 bases from V and 1 base from J, with 6 bases in between. The CDR3 has 13 residues. Germline lookup yields CDR1 MDHEN and CDR2 SYDVKM. CDR3 sequence reads: CASSFAHNYGYTF. As DNA, the CDR3 is TGTGCCAGCAGTTTTGCACATAACTATGGCTACACCTTC.

The chain employs TRBV5-1 and TRBJ2-1; unclear D gene. The V gene's germline CDR1 is SGHRS and CDR2 YFSETQ. V lost 0 bases to trimming and J lost 1 base, with 14 bases between them. CDR3 length: 17 residues. The CDR3 DNA is TGCGCCAGCAGCTTGGGGGCTGGCCAGAGATCCTACAATGAGCAGTTCTTC. It encodes CASSLGAGQRSYNEQFF.

V usage is TRBV5-1 and J usage is TRBJ2-2; weak D call: TRBD2 (5 bases). V lost 4 bases, J lost 6 bases, and 16 bases lay in between. Germline V CDR1 and CDR2: SGHRS, YFSETQ. The CDR3 totals 15 residues. For the CDR3, the DNA is TGCGCCAGCAGCCCGACGGTCACTAGATCCGGGGAGCTGTTTTTT. Translated: CASSPTVTRSGELFF.

The chain couples TRBV18 to TRBJ1-3; D is uncertain. Germline lookup yields CDR1 KGHSH and CDR2 LQKENI. The V end lost 5 bases, the J end lost 3 bases, and 11 bases lay between the germline ends. This CDR3 is built from 14 residues. CDR3 loop: CASSNTDGGNTIYF. CDR3 nucleotides: TGTGCCAGCTCAAATACAGACGGTGGAAACACCATATATTTT.

The V and J genes are TRBV2 and TRBJ2-3; D unclear. CDR3 length: 14 amino acids. The ends were cut back, 2 bases at V and 1 base at J, with 7 bases in the middle. Per germline, CDR1 SNHLY and CDR2 FYNNEI. CDR3 sequence reads: CASSENPGTDTQYF. CDR3 bases: TGTGCCAGCAGTGAAAACCCAGGCACAGATACGCAGTATTTT. The full variable domain, rest sourced from reference TRBV2 and TRBJ2-3, is EPEVTQTPSHQVTQMGQEVILRCVPISNHLYFYWYRQILGQKVEFLVSFYNNEISEKSEIFDDQFSVERPDGSNFTLKIRSTKLEDSAMYFCASSENPGTDTQYFGPGTRLTVL.

The chain has TRBV7-9 and TRBJ2-3, with 7 bases aligning to TRBD1. Losses at the gene ends were 1 base for V and 5 bases for J; bases not matched to a gene: 6. CDR1 is SEHNR and CDR2 is FQNEAQ in the germline V gene (reference sequence). The CDR3 spans 15 residues. This CDR3 reads CASSLGEGGKDTQYF. The CDR3, as DNA: TGTGCCAGCAGCTTAGGTGAAGGGGGCAAAGATACGCAGTATTTT.

This clone was observed a few times. The V and J genes are TRBV2 and TRBJ1-1; the D gene is possibly TRBD1 (5 bases). V was shortened by 6 bases and J by 4 bases, with 9 bases between the two germline ends. The CDR3 sequence is 12 residues long. Germline-derived CDR1 and CDR2 are SNHLY and FYNNEI. The CDR3 here is CASSWGGTEAFF. The CDR3 DNA reads TGTGCCAGCAGCTGGGGGGGCACTGAAGCTTTCTTT. Looking up the rest from reference TRBV2 and TRBJ1-1 gives the full variable domain: EPEVTQTPSHQVTQMGQEVILRCVPISNHLYFYWYRQILGQKVEFLVSFYNNEISEKSEIFDDQFSVERPDGSNFTLKIRSTKLEDSAMYFCASSWGGTEAFFGQGTRLTVV.

The V gene is TRBV7-9, the J gene TRBJ1-2; weak D call: TRBD1 (6 bases). This CDR3 has 12 residues. V lost 0 bases to trimming and J lost 7 bases, with 6 bases between them. Germline V CDR1 and CDR2: SEHNR, FQNEAQ (reference sequence). CDR3 sequence: CASSLAGGGYTF. DNA for the CDR3: TGTGCCAGCAGCTTAGCAGGGGGTGGCTACACCTTC.

The chain has TRBV4-1 and TRBJ1-5; D is perhaps TRBD1 (5 bases). Germline loops: CDR1 MGHRA, CDR2 YSYEKL. This CDR3 region has 15 residues. Between the trimmed V and J ends, which lost 0 bases and 8 bases, there was a span of 14 bases. Written as DNA, the CDR3 is TGCGCCAGCAGCCAAGAGGGCAGGGAAGTGGAGCCCCAGCATTTT. Translation gives CASSQEGREVEPQHF.

The chain carries TRBV5-1 and TRBJ1-1; 7 nucleotides align to TRBD1. Trimming cost V 5 bases and J 1 base; bases outside gene matches: 5. Per germline, CDR1 SGHRS and CDR2 YFSETQ. This CDR3 spans 14 amino acids. The CDR3 DNA follows: TGCGCCAGCAGTCCCGGGACAGCGAACACTGAAGCTTTCTTT. Its protein product is CASSPGTANTEAFF.

This rearrangement joins TRBV5-6 to TRBJ1-5, with D possibly matching TRBD1 (5 bases). Germline V lookup: CDR1 SGHDT, CDR2 YYEEEE. CDR3 length: 16 amino acids. V gave up 2 bases and J gave up 0 bases, with 12 bases separating them. CDR3 residues: CASSLTGDYSNQPQHF. The DNA of the CDR3 is TGTGCCAGCAGCTTAACAGGAGATTATAGCAATCAGCCCCAGCATTTT.

The CDR3, as DNA: TGTGCCAGCAGCTTGTTCGCAGATACGCAGTATTTT. This codes for CASSLFADTQYF. This chain uses TRBV5-6 with TRBJ2-3, with no clear D. CDR3 length: 12 amino acids. V was shortened by 1 base and J by 4 bases, with 4 bases between the two germline ends. Germline assignment: CDR1 SGHDT and CDR2 YYEEEE.

The table lists this clone with a few counts. V is TRBV5-3 and J is TRBJ1-2, with 9 bases fitting TRBD1. TRBV5-3 carries the ORF label, with uncertain function. This CDR3 has 18 residues. J was trimmed by 7 bases and V by 0 bases; bases with no gene match: 16. The CDR3 DNA is TGTGCCAGAAGCTTGGGTGAGGGGGACAGGGTCAGGAGCGGTGGCTACACCTTC. Its protein product is CARSLGEGDRVRSGGYTF.

This chain uses TRBV15 with TRBJ2-6; no definite D call. This CDR3 comprises 13 residues. Germline V lookup: CDR1 LNHNV, CDR2 YYDKDF (reference sequence). The V gene lost 6 bases and the J gene lost 2 bases, with 5 bases spanning the gap. DNA for the CDR3: TGTGCCACCAGGGCCGCTGGGGCCAACGTCCTGACTTTC. It specifies CATRAAGANVLTF.

As to this clone: Other DNA sequences in the same sample also yield this CDR3. The chain carries TRBV29-1 and TRBJ2-7, with 7 bases aligning to TRBD2. V was pared by 6 bases and J by 1 base, with 6 bases of the junction left unmatched. Germline CDR1 reads SQVTM; CDR2 reads ANQGSEA. The CDR3 spans 13 residues. In nucleotides, the CDR3 is TGCAGCGTCGGGGCTAGCGGTTCCTACGAGCAGTACTTC. It yields the protein CSVGASGSYEQYF.

This clone appeared a single time. This chain joins TRBV5-6 and TRBJ1-2, with 7 nucleotides matching TRBD1. This CDR3 has 15 amino acids. Germline CDR1 and CDR2: SGHDT and YYEEEE. V dropped 3 bases and J dropped 8; count of bases not matched to a gene: 13. The CDR3 loop is CASSYLNRGPGGYTF. CDR3 DNA: TGTGCCAGCAGCTACCTAAACAGGGGCCCTGGGGGCTACACCTTC.

This clone has more than one count but fewer than ten. V and J are TRBV4-1 and TRBJ2-7; TRBD2 is a possible D gene (6 bases). Germline V lookup: CDR1 MGHRA, CDR2 YSYEKL. With 4 bases removed from V and 0 bases from J, the gap between germline ends came to 10 bases. The CDR3 consists of 14 residues. As DNA, the CDR3 is TGCGCCAGCAGCCCGGGGGTGAGCTCCTACGAGCAGTACTTC. Amino acids: CASSPGVSSYEQYF.

This clone was recorded only once. The chain joins TRBV5-6 to TRBJ1-2; D remains unclear. The CDR3 runs 14 residues. V lost 4 bases, J lost 5 bases, and 15 bases lay in between. Germline V CDR1 and CDR2: SGHDT, YYEEEE. CDR3 DNA: TGTGCCAGCAGCCCCCCCGGGGTCACATATGGCTACACCTTC. The encoded protein is CASSPPGVTYGYTF.

The chain combines TRBV29-1 with TRBJ2-1; D remains unclear. The germline V gene has CDR1 SQVTM and CDR2 ANQGSEA. The CDR3 runs to 14 residues. Trimming cost V 6 bases and J 0 bases, with 12 bases left between them. CDR3 sequence: CSVAASSSYNEQFF. In DNA form, the CDR3 reads TGCAGCGTAGCTGCTTCAAGCTCCTACAATGAGCAGTTCTTC.

V and J are TRBV6-5 and TRBJ2-1; 8 bases match TRBD2. The germline gives CDR1 MNHEY, CDR2 SVGAGI. The CDR3 length is 16 residues. V shed 4 bases, J shed 3 bases, and the junction held 8 bases outside the gene matches. CDR3 loop: CASSSTTSGYYNEQFF. The CDR3 DNA reads TGTGCCAGCAGTTCTACCACTAGCGGATACTACAATGAGCAGTTCTTC.

The chain recombines TRBV5-1 with TRBJ1-2; 7 bases are a match to TRBD1. Germline V gene data show CDR1 as SGHRS and CDR2 as YFSETQ. The CDR3 loop spans 17 amino acids. V dropped 4 bases and J dropped 4; count of bases not matched to a gene: 16. The CDR3 here is CASSVGQARTDFYGYTF. DNA for the CDR3: TGCGCCAGCAGCGTAGGACAGGCAAGAACCGATTTCTATGGCTACACCTTC.

The rearrangement joins TRBV5-4 to TRBJ1-6, with 8 bases identical to TRBD1. This CDR3 contains 16 residues. Germline loops: CDR1 SGHNT, CDR2 YYREEE (reference sequence). Germline trimming cut 5 bases from V and 7 bases from J; bases unmatched to any gene: 11. CDR3 in DNA: TGTGCCAGCAGTTACCGGACAGGGAGCGGGAATTCACCCCTCCACTTT. Its translation: CASSYRTGSGNSPLHF.

The J gene is TRBJ1-1, the V gene TRBV10-2, with TRBD1 matching 8 bases. J lost 5 bases, V lost 4 bases, and 9 bases had no gene match. The CDR3 is 15 amino acids. Germline V gene data show CDR1 as WSHSY and CDR2 as SAAADI. The CDR3 reads CASSAQGAQGTEAFF. Written as DNA, the CDR3 is TGCGCCAGCAGTGCGCAGGGGGCACAGGGGACTGAAGCTTTCTTT.

V usage is TRBV11-2 and J usage is TRBJ1-6; D may be TRBD1 (6 bases). Germline values: CDR1 SGHAT, CDR2 FQNNGV. Deletions cut 1 base from V and 6 bases from J, with 10 bases between. The CDR3 is made up of 15 amino acids. The CDR3 DNA reads as TGTGCCAGCAGCTTAGGGACAGTCATTAATTCACCCCTCCACTTT. This encodes CASSLGTVINSPLHF.